The 18 T cell receptor beta chains listed next were all sequenced from one sample in a study of T cell repertoires in cytomegalovirus infection (dated by TCRdb to about 2019). These receptors' antigens are unknown. These reads were obtained on an Illumina HiSeq 1500. The raw public reads went through TCRdb reprocessing: fastp at Q25, MiXCR clone calling, in-frame beta chains kept. Rows with one shared CDR3 protein collapse into an entry with the most common genes and DNA. The sample table holds roughly 90,000 distinct CDR3 sequences, of which more than 20% were seen once. Of the sample, roughly 50% falls within the top ten clones. What this sample's treatment or condition label stands for: in vitro stimulation with specific CMV peptide epitopes to enrich CMV-specific T cells. Source: CD8+ T cells from cultured PBMCs, taken from culture after CMV antigen stimulation. Receptors originate from a human donor in good health (CMV status not recorded). Some clones in this sample may be carry-over from other donors' samples.

This clonotype was detected a few times. V gene TRBV5-6 combines with J gene TRBJ2-3; D unresolved. Per the germline V gene, CDR1 is SGHDT and CDR2 is YYEEEE. The CDR3 totals 13 residues. V was pared by 1 base and J by 4 bases, with 7 bases between. The CDR3 spells CASSLLAADTQYF. The CDR3 DNA is TGTGCCAGCAGCTTGTTAGCCGCAGATACGCAGTATTTT.

This clonotype was counted a few times. V and J are TRBV28 and TRBJ2-7; D is perhaps TRBD2 (5 bases). V was pared by 10 bases and J by 2 bases, with 18 bases between. Germline values: CDR1 MDHEN, CDR2 SYDVKM. The CDR3 has 14 residues. The CDR3 nucleotides read TGTGCCACCAACCCGACGGTGGGAGCCTACGAGCAGTACTTC. Translating gives CATNPTVGAYEQYF.

The chain recombines TRBV5-1 with TRBJ2-7; TRBD1 is a possible D gene (6 bases). This CDR3 has 18 amino acids. Trimming pared 4 bases from V and 2 bases from J, leaving 25 bases between. Per germline, CDR1 SGHRS and CDR2 YFSETQ. This CDR3 is CASSPGGPGPQGTYEQYF. Here the CDR3 DNA reads TGCGCCAGCAGCCCAGGAGGTCCCGGGCCCCAGGGGACCTACGAGCAGTACTTC.

This clonotype came up a few times. V usage is TRBV14 and J usage is TRBJ1-1; maybe TRBD1 (6 bases). Germline V gene sequence: CDR1 SGHDN, CDR2 FVKESK. The CDR3 spans 15 residues. Trimming removed 4 bases from V and 1 base from J, with 13 bases in between. The CDR3 DNA follows: TGTGCCAGCAGCCGCCCCGGGACACAGAACACTGAAGCTTTCTTT. It is translated as CASSRPGTQNTEAFF.

CDR3 protein: CASSEGRVGETQYF. CDR3 DNA: TGTGCCAGCAGTGAAGGCAGGGTAGGAGAGACCCAGTACTTC. The chain couples TRBV2 to TRBJ2-5; D is possibly TRBD1 (5 bases). Trimming took off 1 base at V and 4 bases at J, with 10 bases between the two ends. The CDR3 covers 14 residues. In germline, CDR1 is SNHLY, CDR2 FYNNEI.

This clonotype has at least ten counts. The rearrangement links TRBV27 to TRBJ2-7; D uncertain. The V gene's germline CDR1 is MNHEY and CDR2 SMNVEV (reference sequence). This CDR3 comprises 13 residues. Trimming shortened V by 6 bases and J by 0 bases, and 9 bases separated the two germline ends. The CDR3 spells CASSLTASYEQYF. The CDR3 region has the DNA TGTGCCAGCAGCTTAACGGCCTCCTACGAGCAGTACTTC.

The sample holds many counts of this clonotype. This chain connects TRBV5-6 to TRBJ2-5; TRBD1 aligns across 9 bases. CDR1 is SGHDT, CDR2 YYEEEE, per germline. Germline trimming cut 3 bases from V and 5 bases from J; bases unmatched to any gene: 11. The CDR3 is 16 amino acids. CDR3 in amino acids: CASSSDMDRGGETQYF. DNA of the CDR3: TGTGCCAGCAGCTCGGACATGGACAGGGGCGGGGAGACCCAGTACTTC.

This clonotype was counted at least ten times. This rearrangement joins TRBV27 to TRBJ2-2; D call uncertain. The ends were cut back, 3 bases at V and 0 bases at J, with 14 bases in the middle. Germline V gene sequence: CDR1 MNHEY, CDR2 SMNVEV (reference sequence). The CDR3 loop spans 17 amino acids. CDR3 sequence: CASSFGFRTANTGELFF. The CDR3 DNA is TGTGCCAGCAGTTTCGGCTTCAGGACGGCGAACACCGGGGAGCTGTTTTTT.

This clonotype was seen ten or more times. This chain links TRBV7-2 with TRBJ1-1; 10 nucleotides agree with TRBD1. In germline, CDR1 is SGHTA, CDR2 FQGNSA. The CDR3 runs 18 residues. Unmatched junction bases numbered 17, after V lost 4 bases and J lost 6 bases. CDR3 sequence (DNA): TGTGCCAGCAGCTCTGACAGGGGGCCTGTGTTTAATATCCCTGAAGCTTTCTTT. Translating gives CASSSDRGPVFNIPEAFF.

This clonotype appeared many times. V usage is TRBV12-3 or TRBV12-4 and J usage is TRBJ2-7, with 8 bases lining up with TRBD2. Germline trimming cut 2 bases from V and 4 bases from J; bases unmatched to any gene: 10. This CDR3 is built from 16 residues. The CDR3 is CASSLTSGGPGYEQYF. The CDR3 DNA is TGTGCCAGCAGTTTAACGTCGGGGGGGCCTGGATACGAGCAGTACTTC.

This clonotype was counted ten times or more. The rearrangement links TRBV7-8 to TRBJ1-1; D unclear. The CDR3 totals 15 residues. V was clipped by 6 bases and J by 2 bases, with 16 bases between them. Per the germline V gene, CDR1 is SGHVS and CDR2 is FQNEAQ. DNA for the CDR3: TGTGCCAGCAGTTTGAAAGCCAGAAGAAACACTGAAGCTTTCTTT. It translates to CASSLKARRNTEAFF.

This chain uses TRBV12-3 or TRBV12-4 with TRBJ2-4; D perhaps matches TRBD2 (5 bases). Between the trimmed V and J ends, which lost 8 bases and 3 bases, there was a span of 14 bases. This CDR3 is built from 14 residues. The DNA for the CDR3 is TGTGCCAGCGGTCCTGGGGAGAGCAAAAACATTCAGTACTTC. Protein product: CASGPGESKNIQYF.

The chain combines TRBV28 with TRBJ1-1, with D maybe TRBD1 (6 bases). In germline, CDR1 is MDHEN, CDR2 SYDVKM. With 6 bases removed from V and 0 bases from J, the gap between germline ends came to 14 bases. The CDR3 loop spans 15 amino acids. For the CDR3, the DNA is TGTGCCAGCAGCCTACAGGGAGTTATGAACACTGAAGCTTTCTTT. The encoded protein is CASSLQGVMNTEAFF.

This clonotype has at least ten counts. The CDR3 here is CASSLEGQMQETQYF. Here the CDR3 DNA reads TGTGCCAGCAGTTTAGAAGGACAGATGCAAGAGACCCAGTACTTC. The rearrangement links TRBV12-3 or TRBV12-4 to TRBJ2-5; possible D gene TRBD1, 6 bases. The CDR3 covers 15 residues. Trimming shortened V by 1 base and J by 2 bases, and 11 bases separated the two germline ends.

This clonotype was observed once. A much larger clone lies a single base off, so this may be a read error. The V and J genes are TRBV11-2 and TRBJ1-2; D might be TRBD1 (5 bases). The CDR3 consists of 14 residues. In germline, CDR1 is SGHAT, CDR2 FQNNGV. Trimming shortened V by 5 bases and J by 7 bases, and 17 bases separated the two germline ends. The CDR3 protein is CASSDQGDVGGYTF. The CDR3 nucleotides are TGTGCCAGCAGCGACCAGGGAGACGTTGGTGGCTACACCTTC. Full variable domain (rest looked up from reference TRBV11-2 and TRBJ1-2): EAGVAQSPRYKIIEKRQSVAFWCNPISGHATLYWYQQILGQGPKLLIQFQNNGVVDDSQLPKDRFSAERLKGVDSTLKIQPAKLEDSAVYLCASSDQGDVGGYTFGSGTRLTVV.

This clonotype was picked up a small number of times. The chain carries TRBV6-1 and TRBJ2-3; D could derive from TRBD1 or TRBD2 (5 bases each). Germline CDR1 MNHNS, CDR2 SASEGT. V lost 6 bases, J lost 4 bases, and 20 bases lay in between. This CDR3 region has 16 residues. CDR3 amino acids: CASRKLRGTVADTQYF. The CDR3 nucleotides are TGTGCCAGCAGAAAATTGAGGGGAACAGTGGCAGATACGCAGTATTTT.

The chain has TRBV19 and TRBJ2-3; a possible D gene is TRBD2 (5 bases). Germline values: CDR1 LNHDA, CDR2 SQIVND (reference sequence). Trimming cost V 3 bases and J 8 bases, with 18 bases left between them. The CDR3 is 15 amino acids. In nucleotides, the CDR3 is TGTGCCAGTAGTATCCCCCAGCAGAGGGAGAGTACGCAGTATTTT. It specifies CASSIPQQRESTQYF.

This clonotype was counted many times. The V gene is TRBV19, the J gene TRBJ1-2; D might be TRBD1 (6 bases). Trimming removed 5 bases at V and 6 bases at J, with 19 bases between. The CDR3 runs to 15 residues. Germline V gene lookup returns CDR1 LNHDA and CDR2 SQIVND (reference sequence). The CDR3 DNA is TGTGCCAGTAGTGATTCTACAGGGATTCGGGATGGCTACACCTTC. Its protein product is CASSDSTGIRDGYTF.